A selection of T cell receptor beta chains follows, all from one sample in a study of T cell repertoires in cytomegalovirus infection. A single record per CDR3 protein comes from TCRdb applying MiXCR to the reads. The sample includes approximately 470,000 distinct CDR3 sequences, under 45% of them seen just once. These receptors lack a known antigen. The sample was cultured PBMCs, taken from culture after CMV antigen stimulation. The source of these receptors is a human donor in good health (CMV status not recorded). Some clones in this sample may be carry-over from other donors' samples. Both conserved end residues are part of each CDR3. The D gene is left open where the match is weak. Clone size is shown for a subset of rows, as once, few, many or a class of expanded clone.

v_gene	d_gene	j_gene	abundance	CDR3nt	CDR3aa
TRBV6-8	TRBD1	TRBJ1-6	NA	TGTGCCAGCAGTTACTCGCGTCCGGAGGACAGGGGTTCGTTTTTTTCCTATAATTCACCCCTCCACTTT	CASSYSRPEDRGSFFSYNSPLHF
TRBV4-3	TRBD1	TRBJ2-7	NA	TGCGCCAGCAGCCAAGTAGGGGACAGGTTCTACGAGCAGTACTTC	CASSQVGDRFYEQYF
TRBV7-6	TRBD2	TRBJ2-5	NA	TGTGCCAGCAGCAGGCGGGGGGCGGAGACCCAGTACTTC	CASSRRGAETQYF
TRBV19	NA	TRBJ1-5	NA	TGTGCCAGTGGGGAGGGTGGTCAGCCCCAGCATTTT	CASGEGGQPQHF
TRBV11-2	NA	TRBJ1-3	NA	TGTGCCAGCAGCTTCAGGGGTCGTGGAAACACCATATATTTT	CASSFRGRGNTIYF
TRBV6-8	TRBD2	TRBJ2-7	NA	TGTGCCAGCACAAAGCGGGAGCCCTACGAGCAGTACTTC	CASTKREPYEQYF
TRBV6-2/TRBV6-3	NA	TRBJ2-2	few	TGTGCCAGCAGTCAACCAGCAGGGGGAGGTCGATTAACCGGGGAGCTGTTTTTT	CASSQPAGGGRLTGELFF
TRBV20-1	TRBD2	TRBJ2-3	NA	TGCAGTGCCAGGACTAGCGGGGCCCAGGGCGGCACAGATACGCAGTATTTT	CSARTSGAQGGTDTQYF
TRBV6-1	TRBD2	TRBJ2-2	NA	TGTGCCAGCAGTGAATGGGGTAGCGGGACAACAACCGGGGAGCTGTTTTTT	CASSEWGSGTTTGELFF
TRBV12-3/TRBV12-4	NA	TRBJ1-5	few	TGTGCCAGCCGTACATCCTTACTGCGGCCCCAGCATTTT	CASRTSLLRPQHF
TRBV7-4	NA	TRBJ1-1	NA	TGTGCCAGCAGCTTAGCGGGGGGCTTTGAAGCTTTCTTT	CASSLAGGFEAFF
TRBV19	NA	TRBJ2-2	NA	TGTGCCAGTAGTGAACGGACATCCACCGGGGAGCTGTTTTTT	CASSERTSTGELFF
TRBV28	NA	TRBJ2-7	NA	TGTGCCAGCAGTTTGTCGCCGGGAACCTACGAGCAGTACTTC	CASSLSPGTYEQYF
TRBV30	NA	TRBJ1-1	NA	TGTGCCTGGAGTGTACAAGGGGCGCGGACTGAAGCTTTCTTT	CAWSVQGARTEAFF
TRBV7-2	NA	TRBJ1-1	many	TGTGCCAGCAGCCCGGGGAGGGGGAGTAGATTGGGCACTGAAGCTTTCTTT	CASSPGRGSRLGTEAFF
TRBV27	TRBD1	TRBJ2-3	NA	TGTGCCAGCAGTATTCTAGGACAGGGAGAATGGGATACGCAGAATTTT	CASSILGQGEWDTQNF
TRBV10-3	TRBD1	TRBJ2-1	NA	TGTGCCATCACACCACAGGGACAGGGTATCAATGAGCAGTTCTTC	CAITPQGQGINEQFF
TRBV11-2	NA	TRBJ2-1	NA	TGTGCCAGCAGCTTAGGCCTGAGGGATGAGCAGTTCTTC	CASSLGLRDEQFF
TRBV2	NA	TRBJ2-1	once	TGTGCCAGCAGTGCCATCTTCCTAAGACATTACAATGAGCAGTTCTTC	CASSAIFLRHYNEQFF
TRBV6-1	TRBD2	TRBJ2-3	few	TGTGCCAGCAGCGGGACTAGTTTTGGCACAGATACGCAGTATTTT	CASSGTSFGTDTQYF
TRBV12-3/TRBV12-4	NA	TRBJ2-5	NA	TGTGCCAGCAGTTTTAGCCAGCAAGAGACCCAGTACTTC	CASSFSQQETQYF
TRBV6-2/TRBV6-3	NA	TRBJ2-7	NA	TGTGCCAGCAGTTACGGTAATAGGAGGGCCTACTTCGACGAGCAGTACTTC	CASSYGNRRAYFDEQYF
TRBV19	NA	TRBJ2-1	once	TGTGCCAGTAGTATGCCGGACGAGTGGAATACCTACAATGAGCAGTTCTTC	CASSMPDEWNTYNEQFF